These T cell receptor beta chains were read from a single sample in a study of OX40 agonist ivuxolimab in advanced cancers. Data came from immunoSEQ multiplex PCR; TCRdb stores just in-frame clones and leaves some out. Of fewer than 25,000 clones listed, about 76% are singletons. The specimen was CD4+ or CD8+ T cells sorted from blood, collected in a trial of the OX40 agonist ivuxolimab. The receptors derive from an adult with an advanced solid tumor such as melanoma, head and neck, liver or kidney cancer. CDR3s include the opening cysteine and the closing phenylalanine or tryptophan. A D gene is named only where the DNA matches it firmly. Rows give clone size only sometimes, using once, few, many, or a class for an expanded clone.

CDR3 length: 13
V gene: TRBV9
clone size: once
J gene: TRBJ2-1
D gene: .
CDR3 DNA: TGTGCCAGCAGCGCTCCCGGGGACAATGAGCAGTTCTTC
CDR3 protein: CASSAPGDNEQFF

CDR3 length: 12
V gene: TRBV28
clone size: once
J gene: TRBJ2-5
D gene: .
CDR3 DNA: TGTGCCAGCAGTTGGACGGGGGAGACCCAGTACTTC
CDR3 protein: CASSWTGETQYF

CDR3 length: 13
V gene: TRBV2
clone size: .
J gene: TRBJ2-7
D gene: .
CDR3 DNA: TGTGCCAGCAGTGTGGGGTTCTCCTACGAGCAGTACTTC
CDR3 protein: CASSVGFSYEQYF

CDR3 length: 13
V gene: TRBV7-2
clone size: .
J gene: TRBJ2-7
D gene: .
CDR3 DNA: TGTGCCAGCAGCTTAGGGTCGGGATACGAGCAGTACTTC
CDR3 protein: CASSLGSGYEQYF

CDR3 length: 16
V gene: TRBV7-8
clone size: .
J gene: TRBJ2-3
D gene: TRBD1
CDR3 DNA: TGTGCCAGCAGCTCACAGGGGGCACTGGAGGCAGATACGCAGTATTTT
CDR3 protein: CASSSQGALEADTQYF

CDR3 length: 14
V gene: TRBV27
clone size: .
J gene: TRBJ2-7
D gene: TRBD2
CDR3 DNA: TGTGCCAGCAGTTCTAGCGGGAGGGCCTCCGAGCAGTACTTC
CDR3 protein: CASSSSGRASEQYF

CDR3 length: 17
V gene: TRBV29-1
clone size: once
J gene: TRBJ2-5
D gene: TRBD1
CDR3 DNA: TGCAGCGTTGAAGACTCCACACCGACAGGGATCGGAGAGACCCAGTACTTC
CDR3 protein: CSVEDSTPTGIGETQYF

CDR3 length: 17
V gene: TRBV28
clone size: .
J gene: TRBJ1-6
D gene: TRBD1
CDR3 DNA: TGTGCCAGCAGTACACACCGGACAGGGTCGTGGAATTCACCCCTCCACTTT
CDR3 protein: CASSTHRTGSWNSPLHF

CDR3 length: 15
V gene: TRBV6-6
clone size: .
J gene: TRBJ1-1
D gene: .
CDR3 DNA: TGTGCCAGCAGTTACTCGGGGGGGGTGAACACTGAAGCTTTCTTT
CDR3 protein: CASSYSGGVNTEAFF

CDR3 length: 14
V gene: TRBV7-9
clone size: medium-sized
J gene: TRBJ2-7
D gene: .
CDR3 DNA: TGTGCCAGCAGTCATCTAAAGGCGTCCTACGAGCAGTACTTC
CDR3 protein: CASSHLKASYEQYF

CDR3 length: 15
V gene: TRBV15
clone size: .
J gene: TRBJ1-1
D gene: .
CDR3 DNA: TGTGCCACCAGCAGAAATCTAGCGAGCGGCACTGAAGCTTTCTTT
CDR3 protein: CATSRNLASGTEAFF

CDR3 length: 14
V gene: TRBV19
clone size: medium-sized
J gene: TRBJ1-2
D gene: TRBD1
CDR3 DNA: TGTGCCAGTGGTGACAGGGGAAGGGTATATGGCTACACCTTC
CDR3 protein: CASGDRGRVYGYTF

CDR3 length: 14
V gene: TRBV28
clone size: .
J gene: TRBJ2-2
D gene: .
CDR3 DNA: TGTGCCAGCGGATGGACAGATAACACCGGGGAGCTGTTTTTT
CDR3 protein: CASGWTDNTGELFF

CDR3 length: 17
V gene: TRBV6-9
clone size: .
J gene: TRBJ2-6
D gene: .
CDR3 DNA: TGTGCCAGCAGTCGAATTTCACGACAAAGTCGGGCCAACGTCCTGACTTTC
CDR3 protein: CASSRISRQSRANVLTF

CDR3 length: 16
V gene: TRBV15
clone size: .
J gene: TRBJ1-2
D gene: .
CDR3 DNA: TGTGCCACCAGCAGAGGCCGGACAGAGCTTAACTATGGCTACACCTTC
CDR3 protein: CATSRGRTELNYGYTF

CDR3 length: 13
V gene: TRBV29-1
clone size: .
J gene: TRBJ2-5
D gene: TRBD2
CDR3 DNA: TGCAGCGTTGAAGGATCTAGCGGGAGCGGGTCGGACTTC
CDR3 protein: CSVEGSSGSGSDF

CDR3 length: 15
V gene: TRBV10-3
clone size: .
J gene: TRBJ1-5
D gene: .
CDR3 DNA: TGTGCCATCAGTGAGGATAATGGTAGCAATCAGCCCCAGCATTTT
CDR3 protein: CAISEDNGSNQPQHF

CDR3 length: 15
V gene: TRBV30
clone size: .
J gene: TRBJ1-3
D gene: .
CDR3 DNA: TGTGCCTGGAGTGGTGCAGAAAGCTCTGGAAACACCATATATTTT
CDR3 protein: CAWSGAESSGNTIYF

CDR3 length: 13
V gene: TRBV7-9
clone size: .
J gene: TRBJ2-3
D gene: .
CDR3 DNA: TGTGCCAGCAGCTTAGTGGGGTCAGATACGCAGTATTTT
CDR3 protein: CASSLVGSDTQYF

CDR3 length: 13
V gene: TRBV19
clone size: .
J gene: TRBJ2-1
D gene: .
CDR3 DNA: TGTGCCAGTAGTATTTACAACGTGAATGAGCAGTTCTTC
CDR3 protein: CASSIYNVNEQFF

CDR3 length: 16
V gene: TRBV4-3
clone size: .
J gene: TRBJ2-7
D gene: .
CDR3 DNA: TGCGCCAGCAGCCAAGAGGCAGACGGCGACTCCTACGAGCAGTACTTC
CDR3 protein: CASSQEADGDSYEQYF

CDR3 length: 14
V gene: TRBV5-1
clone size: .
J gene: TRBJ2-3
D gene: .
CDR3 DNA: TGCGCCAGCAGACAAGACAGTGGCACAGATACGCAGTATTTT
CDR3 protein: CASRQDSGTDTQYF

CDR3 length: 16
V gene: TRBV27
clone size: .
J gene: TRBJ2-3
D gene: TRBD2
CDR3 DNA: TGTGCCAGCAGTCACACTAGCGGGGGCACCACAGATACGCAGTATTTT
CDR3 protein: CASSHTSGGTTDTQYF

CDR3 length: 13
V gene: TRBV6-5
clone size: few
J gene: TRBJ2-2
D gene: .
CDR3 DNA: TGTGCCAGCAGTTATCAAGTGGCCGGGGAGCTGTTTTTT
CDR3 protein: CASSYQVAGELFF

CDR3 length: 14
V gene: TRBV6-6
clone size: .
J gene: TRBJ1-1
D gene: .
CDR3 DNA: TGTGCCAGCAGTTACTTGGGGGAGGACACTGAAGCTTTCTTT
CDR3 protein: CASSYLGEDTEAFF

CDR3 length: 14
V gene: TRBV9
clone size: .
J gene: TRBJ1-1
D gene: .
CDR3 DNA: TGTGCCAGCAGCCCTTCCGGGGGGAACACTGAAGCTTTCTTT
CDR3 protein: CASSPSGGNTEAFF

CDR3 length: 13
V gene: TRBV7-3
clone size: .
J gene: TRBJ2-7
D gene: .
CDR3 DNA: TGTGCCAGCAGCTTCGGGCAGTCCTACGAGCAGTACTTC
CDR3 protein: CASSFGQSYEQYF

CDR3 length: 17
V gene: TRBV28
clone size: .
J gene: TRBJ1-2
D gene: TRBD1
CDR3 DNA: TGTGCCAGCAGCCCTACTGTCGACAGGGGTGGAAACTATGGCTACACCTTC
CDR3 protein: CASSPTVDRGGNYGYTF

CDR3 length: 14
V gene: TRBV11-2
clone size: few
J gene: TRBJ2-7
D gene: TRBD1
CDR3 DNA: TGTGCCAGCAGCACGGCAGGGGGCTCCTACGAGCAGTACTTC
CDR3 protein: CASSTAGGSYEQYF

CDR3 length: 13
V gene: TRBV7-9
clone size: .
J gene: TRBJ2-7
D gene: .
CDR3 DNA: TGTGCCAGCAGCTCAGGGTATGCCTACGAGCAGTACTTC
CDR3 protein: CASSSGYAYEQYF

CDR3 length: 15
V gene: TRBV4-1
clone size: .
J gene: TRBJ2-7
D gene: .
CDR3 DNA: TGCGCCAGCAGCCAAGCGCAGGACAGCTCCCACGAGCAGTACTTC
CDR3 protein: CASSQAQDSSHEQYF

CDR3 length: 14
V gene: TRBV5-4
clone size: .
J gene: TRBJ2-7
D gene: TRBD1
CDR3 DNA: TGTGCCAGCAGCCCCGGGACAGGGACTAACGAGCAGTACTTC
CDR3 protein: CASSPGTGTNEQYF

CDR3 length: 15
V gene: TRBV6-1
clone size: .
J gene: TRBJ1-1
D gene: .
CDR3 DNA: TGTGCCAGCAGTGTTACAGTCTCTCCCGGGGCTGAAGCTTTCTTT
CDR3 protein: CASSVTVSPGAEAFF

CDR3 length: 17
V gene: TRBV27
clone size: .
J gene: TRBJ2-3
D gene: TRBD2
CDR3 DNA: TGTGCCAGCAGTTCCCTGACTAGCGGGGTTGGCACAGATACGCAGTATTTT
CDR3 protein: CASSSLTSGVGTDTQYF

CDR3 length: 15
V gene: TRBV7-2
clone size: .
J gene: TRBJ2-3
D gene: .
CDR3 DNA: TGTGCCAGCGTAGGTGGGGACATACGCACAGATACGCAGTATTTT
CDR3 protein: CASVGGDIRTDTQYF

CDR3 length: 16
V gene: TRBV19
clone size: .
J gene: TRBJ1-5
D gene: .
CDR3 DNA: TGTGCCAGTAGTATAATTGGAACAGCACCTTATCAGCCCCAGCATTTT
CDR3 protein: CASSIIGTAPYQPQHF

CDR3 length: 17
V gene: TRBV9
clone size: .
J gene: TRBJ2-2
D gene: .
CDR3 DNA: TGTGCCAGCAGCGTAGCTAGGGCCACCGAGGGGACCGGGGAGCTGTTTTTT
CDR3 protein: CASSVARATEGTGELFF

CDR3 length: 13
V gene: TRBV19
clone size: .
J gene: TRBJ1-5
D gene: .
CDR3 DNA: TGTGCCAGTAGTCCGGACTTAAGCCAGCCCCAGCATTTT
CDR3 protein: CASSPDLSQPQHF

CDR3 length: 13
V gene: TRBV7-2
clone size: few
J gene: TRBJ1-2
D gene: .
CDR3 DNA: TGTGCCAGCAGCTTTGGGTCTAACTATGGCTACACCTTC
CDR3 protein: CASSFGSNYGYTF

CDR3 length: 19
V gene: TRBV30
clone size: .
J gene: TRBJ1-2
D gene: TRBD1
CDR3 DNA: TGTGCCTGGAGTTCCTCACTAAAACCCAGGACAGGGGGAAACTATGGCTACACCTTC
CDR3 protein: CAWSSSLKPRTGGNYGYTF

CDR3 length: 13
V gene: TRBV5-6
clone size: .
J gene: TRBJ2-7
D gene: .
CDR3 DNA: TGTGCCAGCAGCCCCACAGGGACCTACGAGCAGTACTTC
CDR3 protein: CASSPTGTYEQYF

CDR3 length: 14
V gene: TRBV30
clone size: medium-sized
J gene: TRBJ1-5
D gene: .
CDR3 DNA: TGTGCCTGGACCGAAGTTGGGAGCAATCAGCCCCAGCATTTT
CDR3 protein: CAWTEVGSNQPQHF

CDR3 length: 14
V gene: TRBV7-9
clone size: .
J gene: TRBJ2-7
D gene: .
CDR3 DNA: TGTGCCAGCAGCTTAGAGGGCCTCCACTACGAGCAGTACTTC
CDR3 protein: CASSLEGLHYEQYF

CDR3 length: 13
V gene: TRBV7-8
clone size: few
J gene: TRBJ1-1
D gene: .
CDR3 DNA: TGTGCCAGCAGCTTAGTTGGGAACACTGAAGCTTTCTTT
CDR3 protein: CASSLVGNTEAFF

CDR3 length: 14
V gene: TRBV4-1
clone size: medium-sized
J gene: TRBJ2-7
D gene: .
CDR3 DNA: TGCGCCAGCAGCCCCTACGACGTGTCCTACGAGCAGTACTTC
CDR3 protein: CASSPYDVSYEQYF

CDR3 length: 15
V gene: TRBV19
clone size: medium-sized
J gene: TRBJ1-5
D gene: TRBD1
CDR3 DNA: TGTGCCAGTAGTATGACAGGGGCTTTCAATCAGCCCCAGCATTTT
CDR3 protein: CASSMTGAFNQPQHF

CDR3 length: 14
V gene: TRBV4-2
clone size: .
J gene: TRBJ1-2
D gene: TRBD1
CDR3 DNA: TGTGCCAGCAGCCGGACAGGGCGCCCTATTGGCTACACCTTC
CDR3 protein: CASSRTGRPIGYTF

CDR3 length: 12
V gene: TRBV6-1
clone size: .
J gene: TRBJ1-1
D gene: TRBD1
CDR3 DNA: TGTGCCAGCAGGGGACAGGGGAATGAAGCTTTCTTT
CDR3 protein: CASRGQGNEAFF

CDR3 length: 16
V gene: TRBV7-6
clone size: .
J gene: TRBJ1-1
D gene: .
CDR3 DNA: TGTGCCAGCAGCTTAAGCTACAACTCTTGGGGGACTGAAGCTTTCTTT
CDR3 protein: CASSLSYNSWGTEAFF

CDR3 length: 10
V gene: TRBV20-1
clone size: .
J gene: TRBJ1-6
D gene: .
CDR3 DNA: TGCAGTGCTATATGGGATAGGCTCCACTTT
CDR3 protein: CSAIWDRLHF

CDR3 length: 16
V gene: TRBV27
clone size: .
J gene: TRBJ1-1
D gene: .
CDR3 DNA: TGTGCCAGCAGTTCCAAATCGGGCCCTCCCGGGACTGAAGCTTTCTTT
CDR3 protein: CASSSKSGPPGTEAFF

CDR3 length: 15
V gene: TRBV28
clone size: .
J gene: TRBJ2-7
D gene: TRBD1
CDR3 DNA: TGTGCCAGCAGTTTGGCTCGGACAGGGGACTACGAGCAGTACTTC
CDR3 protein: CASSLARTGDYEQYF

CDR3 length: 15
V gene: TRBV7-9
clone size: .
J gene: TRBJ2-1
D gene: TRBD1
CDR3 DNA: TGTGCCAGCAGCACTCGACAGGGCTCCTACAATGAGCAGTTCTTC
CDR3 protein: CASSTRQGSYNEQFF